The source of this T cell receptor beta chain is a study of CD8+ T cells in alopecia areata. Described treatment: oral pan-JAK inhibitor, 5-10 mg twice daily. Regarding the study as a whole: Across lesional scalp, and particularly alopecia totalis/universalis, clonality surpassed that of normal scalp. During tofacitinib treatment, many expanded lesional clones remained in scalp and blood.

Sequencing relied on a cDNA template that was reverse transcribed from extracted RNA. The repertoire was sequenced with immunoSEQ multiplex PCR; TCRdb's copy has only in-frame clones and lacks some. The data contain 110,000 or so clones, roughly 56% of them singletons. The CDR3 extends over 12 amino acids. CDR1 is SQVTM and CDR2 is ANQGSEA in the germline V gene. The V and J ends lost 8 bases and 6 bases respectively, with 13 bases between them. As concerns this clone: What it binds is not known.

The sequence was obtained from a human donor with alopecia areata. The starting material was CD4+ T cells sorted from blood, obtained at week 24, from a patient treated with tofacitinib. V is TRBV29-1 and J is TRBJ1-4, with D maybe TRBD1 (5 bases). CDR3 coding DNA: TGCAGCCCCCGGGTGGGGGATGAAAAACTGTTTTTT. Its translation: CSPRVGDEKLFF.